One and the same sample provided the 19 T cell receptor beta chains below, sequenced in a study of siplizumab effects on memory and regulatory T cells. Only in-frame clones appear in the TCRdb table, and some are missing; sequencing was by immunoSEQ multiplex PCR. The sample includes tens of thousands of clones, approximately 94% of them seen just once. The material sequenced was CD8+ T cells sorted from blood. These receptors all come from a human donor in good health.

The CDR3 DNA reads TGTGCCAGCAGCCAGCCCGGGACAGTCTATGGCTACACCTTC. Its protein is CASSQPGTVYGYTF. V and J are TRBV9 and TRBJ1-2; 7 nucleotides align to TRBD1. Germline CDR1 SGDLS, CDR2 YYNGEE. This CDR3 contains 14 residues. J was trimmed by 4 bases and V by 4 bases; bases with no gene match: 7.

This sequence joins TRBV6-6 and TRBJ1-1; 7 nucleotides line up with TRBD1. Trimming took 3 bases from V and 3 from J; bases not matched to a gene: 1. CDR1 and CDR2 from the germline V gene are MNHNY and SVGAGI (reference sequence). The CDR3 has 13 residues. This CDR3 is CASSYQGDTEAFF. The CDR3 region has the DNA TGTGCCAGCAGTTATCAGGGGGACACTGAAGCTTTCTTT.

The V gene is TRBV9, the J gene TRBJ1-1; no firm D call. With 1 base removed from V and 1 base from J, the gap between germline ends came to 5 bases. Germline CDR1 reads SGDLS; CDR2 reads YYNGEE. This CDR3 region has 13 residues. The CDR3 reads CASSVSGNTEAFF. CDR3 in DNA: TGTGCCAGCAGCGTATCAGGGAACACTGAAGCTTTCTTT.

The chain is built from TRBV4-1 and TRBJ2-7; 8 nucleotides agree with TRBD2. Germline-derived CDR1 and CDR2 are MGHRA and YSYEKL. The trim removed 0 bases at V and 0 bases at J, leaving 1 base unmatched. The CDR3 contains 15 residues. DNA for the CDR3: TGCGCCAGCAGCCAAGAGACTAGCGTCTCCTACGAGCAGTACTTC. It specifies CASSQETSVSYEQYF.

In this sample, this clone turned up once. The chain employs TRBV11-2 and TRBJ1-4, with D perhaps matching TRBD1 (5 bases). Germline CDR1 SGHAT, CDR2 FQNNGV. V lost 5 bases, J lost 5 bases, and 15 bases lay in between. The CDR3 extends over 15 amino acids. CDR3 protein: CASSAAGTPNEKLFF. The DNA for the CDR3 is TGTGCCAGCAGCGCCGCCGGGACCCCGAATGAAAAACTGTTTTTT.

The CDR3: CASSSFLEYQETQYF. CDR3 coding DNA: TGTGCCAGCAGCTCATTCTTAGAGTACCAAGAGACCCAGTACTTC. The rearrangement joins TRBV11-2 to TRBJ2-5, with no clear D. The CDR3 has 15 amino acids. V was clipped by 4 bases and J by 0 bases, with 12 bases between them. The V gene's germline CDR1 is SGHAT and CDR2 FQNNGV.

This chain connects TRBV6-5 to TRBJ2-2, with TRBD1 matching over 8 bases. The CDR3 runs to 15 residues. Germline CDR1 reads MNHEY; CDR2 reads SVGAGI. V lost 0 bases, J lost 5 bases, and 2 bases stayed unmatched. The CDR3 loop is CASSYSDRATGELFF. CDR3 DNA sequence: TGTGCCAGCAGTTACTCGGACAGGGCAACCGGGGAGCTGTTTTTT.

This clone was detected once. This rearrangement joins TRBV10-3 to TRBJ2-1, with 7 nucleotides matching TRBD2. Germline values: CDR1 ENHRY, CDR2 SYGVKD. The CDR3 runs 14 residues. The trim removed 9 bases at V and 4 bases at J, leaving 9 bases unmatched. The CDR3 DNA is TGTGCCATGGGCGGGGGTGACGTTTACAATGAGCAGTTCTTC. It codes for CAMGGGDVYNEQFF.

The chain has TRBV6-1 and TRBJ2-7; 7 bases match TRBD2. Germline lookup yields CDR1 MNHNS and CDR2 SASEGT. Trimming took 3 bases from V and 3 from J; bases not matched to a gene: 5. The CDR3 runs to 14 residues. The CDR3 DNA reads as TGTGCCAGCAGTGATTGGAGCGGGGTCTACGAGCAGTACTTC. Its translation is CASSDWSGVYEQYF.

The chain carries TRBV6-1 and TRBJ2-5, with D possibly matching TRBD1 (6 bases). This CDR3 contains 16 residues. The germline gives CDR1 MNHNS, CDR2 SASEGT. Trimming removed 1 base at V and 0 bases at J, with 12 bases between. The CDR3 DNA reads as TGTGCCAGCAGTGAAGGGACAGCTCCGTACCAAGAGACCCAGTACTTC. It encodes CASSEGTAPYQETQYF.

This rearrangement joins TRBV10-3 to TRBJ2-4, with D perhaps matching TRBD2 (6 bases). Germline CDR1 is ENHRY and CDR2 is SYGVKD. Trimming cost V 0 bases and J 12 bases, with 12 bases left between them. The CDR3 is 13 residues long. In DNA form, the CDR3 reads TGTGCCATCAGTGAGTCGGTGACTAGTGCTCAGTACTTC. Amino acids: CAISESVTSAQYF.

CDR3 bases: TGTGCCAGCAGCTTAGGACTGGGGGCTGCCTCCTACAATGAGCAGTTCTTC. Translating gives CASSLGLGAASYNEQFF. The rearrangement links TRBV11-3 to TRBJ2-1, with D possibly being TRBD1 (6 bases). The germline V and J ends were trimmed by 1 base and 0 bases, with 13 bases remaining between them. The CDR3 length is 17 residues. Germline CDR1 reads SGHNT; CDR2 reads YENEEA.

This chain links TRBV2 with TRBJ1-6; D is possibly TRBD1 (6 bases). The CDR3 has 13 amino acids. Germline V CDR1 and CDR2: SNHLY, FYNNEI. The V gene lost 6 bases and the J gene lost 7 bases, with 10 bases spanning the gap. CDR3 sequence: CASRGGVNSPLHF. CDR3 nucleotides: TGTGCCAGCAGAGGGGGGGTCAATTCACCCCTCCACTTT.

The table lists this clone with a count of one. The chain couples TRBV7-2 to TRBJ1-1; D might be TRBD1 (6 bases). This CDR3 is built from 15 residues. V was pared by 2 bases and J by 7 bases, with 17 bases between. Per the germline V gene, CDR1 is SGHTA and CDR2 is FQGNSA. The CDR3 DNA reads as TGTGCCAGCAGCTTAATTCTAGGGGGTGGCGGTGAAGCTTTCTTT. Residues: CASSLILGGGGEAFF.

The chain carries TRBV11-2 and TRBJ1-6; D is unclear. Trimming pared 3 bases from V and 10 bases from J, leaving 4 bases between. The CDR3 is 11 amino acids. The germline V gene has CDR1 SGHAT and CDR2 FQNNGV. CDR3: CASSLVSPLHF. The DNA for the CDR3 is TGTGCCAGCAGCTTGGTCTCACCCCTCCACTTT.

This rearrangement joins TRBV5-5 to TRBJ2-7; D might be TRBD1 (7 bases). The CDR3 covers 13 residues. The germline V and J ends were trimmed by 3 bases and 7 bases, with 14 bases remaining between them. CDR1 SGHKS and CDR2 YYEKEE come from the germline V gene (reference sequence). The CDR3 sequence is CASSWETGREQYF. The CDR3, as DNA: TGTGCCAGCAGCTGGGAGACAGGGAGGGAGCAGTACTTC.

The rearrangement uses TRBV19 and TRBJ2-5; D remains unclear. CDR1 is LNHDA, CDR2 SQIVND, per germline (reference sequence). Between the trimmed V and J ends, which lost 3 bases and 0 bases, there was a span of 8 bases. The CDR3 covers 14 residues. Written as DNA, the CDR3 is TGTGCCAGTAGTATTTGGCGGAACCAAGAGACCCAGTACTTC. Residues: CASSIWRNQETQYF.

The chain links TRBV5-4 to TRBJ2-5; D possibly corresponds to TRBD1 (6 bases). V was trimmed by 2 bases and J by 1 base, leaving 9 bases between them. This CDR3 is built from 14 residues. Germline V lookup: CDR1 SGHNT, CDR2 YYREEE (reference sequence). The CDR3 sequence is CASSFRDTQETQYF. CDR3 in DNA: TGTGCCAGCAGCTTCCGGGACACCCAAGAGACCCAGTACTTC.

The rearrangement uses TRBV13 and TRBJ2-1; D is unclear. CDR3 size: 14 residues. The germline CDR1 and CDR2 sequences are PRHDT and FYEKMQ (reference sequence). V gave up 5 bases and J gave up 0 bases, with 8 bases separating them. The CDR3, as DNA: TGTGCCAGCAGCCCTGCTAGCTCCTACAATGAGCAGTTCTTC. Its protein product is CASSPASSYNEQFF.